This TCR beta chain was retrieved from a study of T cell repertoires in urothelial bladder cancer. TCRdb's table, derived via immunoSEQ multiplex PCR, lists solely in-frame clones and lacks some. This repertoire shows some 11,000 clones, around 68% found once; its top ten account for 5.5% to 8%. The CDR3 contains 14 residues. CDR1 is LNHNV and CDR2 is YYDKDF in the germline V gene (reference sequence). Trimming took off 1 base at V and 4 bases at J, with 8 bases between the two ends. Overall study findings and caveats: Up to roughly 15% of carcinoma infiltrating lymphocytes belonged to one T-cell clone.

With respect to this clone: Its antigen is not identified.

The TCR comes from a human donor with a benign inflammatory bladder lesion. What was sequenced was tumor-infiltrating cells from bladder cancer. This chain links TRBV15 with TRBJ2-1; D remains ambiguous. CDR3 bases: TGTGCCACCAGCAGAGTTCGCCCTTACAATGAGCAGTTCTTC. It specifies CATSRVRPYNEQFF.